One sample yielded the 30 T cell receptor beta chains listed below, sequenced in a study of OX40 agonist ivuxolimab in advanced cancers. TCRdb's table, derived via immunoSEQ multiplex PCR, lists solely in-frame clones and lacks some. The top ten clones hold more than 9.5% of a sample with 35,000 to 55,000 clones, just under 95% of them seen once. Material: CD4+ or CD8+ T cells sorted from blood, obtained in a trial of the OX40 agonist ivuxolimab. The receptor source for this set is an adult with an advanced solid tumor such as melanoma, head and neck, liver or kidney cancer.

The J gene is TRBJ2-7, the V gene TRBV7-8; D tentatively reads TRBD1 or TRBD2 (5 bases each). This CDR3 is 13 amino acids long. V dropped 5 bases and J dropped 2 bases, with 10 bases sitting between them. CDR1 and CDR2 (germline): SGHVS, FQNEAQ. CDR3 sequence (DNA): TGTGCCAGCAGCCCCCGGGGACCCTACGAGCAGTACTTC. Its translation is CASSPRGPYEQYF.

DNA of the CDR3: TGCGCCAGCAGCCAAGGCCTAGCGGCCCTCCTTCAAGAGACCCAGTACTTC. This codes for CASSQGLAALLQETQYF. The chain links TRBV4-3 to TRBJ2-5; 7 nucleotides line up with TRBD2. V gave up 1 base and J gave up 2 bases; unmatched junction bases: 10. The CDR3 is made up of 17 amino acids. Germline V lookup: CDR1 LGHNA, CDR2 YSLEER.

This sequence joins TRBV27 and TRBJ1-1; unclear D gene. Germline loops: CDR1 MNHEY, CDR2 SMNVEV (reference sequence). Trimming pared 2 bases from V and 9 bases from J, leaving 1 base between. This CDR3 is 9 amino acids long. CDR3 region: CASSLKAFF. CDR3 nucleotide sequence: TGTGCCAGCAGTTTAAAAGCTTTCTTT.

The chain joins TRBV27 to TRBJ2-7, with D perhaps TRBD2 (6 bases). V was clipped by 6 bases and J by 0 bases, with 15 bases between them. CDR3 length equals 15 residues. Germline V lookup: CDR1 MNHEY, CDR2 SMNVEV (reference sequence). The CDR3 DNA sequence: TGTGCCAGCAGCCGCGGGGCCTCAAGCTCCTACGAGCAGTACTTC. Translated, it gives CASSRGASSSYEQYF.

V gene TRBV7-9 combines with J gene TRBJ2-3; D may be TRBD1 (6 bases). Germline CDR1 SEHNR, CDR2 FQNEAQ (reference sequence). The V gene lost 3 bases and the J gene lost 0 bases, with 22 bases spanning the gap. This CDR3 region has 19 residues. The CDR3 region has the DNA TGTGCCAGCAGCTTCGACAGGAGACCCTTGGACTCTAGCACAGATACGCAGTATTTT. This sequence encodes CASSFDRRPLDSSTDTQYF.

This rearrangement joins TRBV15 to TRBJ2-5; TRBD2 matches 11 bases. V dropped 5 bases and J dropped 1; count of bases not matched to a gene: 6. The CDR3 covers 16 residues. The V gene's germline CDR1 is LNHNV and CDR2 YYDKDF (reference sequence). CDR3 sequence: CATSPGLAGLQETQYF. The CDR3 nucleotides read TGTGCCACCAGCCCAGGACTAGCGGGCCTCCAAGAGACCCAGTACTTC.

The chain has TRBV7-6 and TRBJ2-4; no clear D. The CDR3 has 16 amino acids. Germline values: CDR1 SGHVS, CDR2 FNYEAQ. V lost 5 bases, J lost 0 bases, and 14 bases lay in between. This chain's CDR3 is CASSPDLNLAKNIQYF. CDR3 coding DNA: TGTGCCAGCAGCCCCGACTTAAACCTAGCCAAAAACATTCAGTACTTC.

CDR3 region: CASSPDRGPTGELFF. CDR3 nucleotide sequence: TGTGCCAGCTCACCGGACAGGGGGCCCACCGGGGAGCTGTTTTTT. The rearrangement joins TRBV18 to TRBJ2-2; TRBD1 matches at 11 bases. The trim removed 3 bases at V and 4 bases at J, leaving 1 base unmatched. The CDR3 runs to 15 residues. In germline, CDR1 is KGHSH, CDR2 LQKENI.

V usage is TRBV28 and J usage is TRBJ2-1; D remains ambiguous. Germline V gene lookup returns CDR1 MDHEN and CDR2 SYDVKM. This CDR3 is 12 amino acids long. Trimming shortened V by 3 bases and J by 6 bases, and 6 bases separated the two germline ends. The CDR3 DNA is TGTGCCAGCAGTTTTTTAGGCAATGAGCAGTTCTTC. Protein: CASSFLGNEQFF.

The rearrangement uses TRBV10-3 and TRBJ1-6, with D tentatively TRBD1 (5 bases). CDR3 length: 11 amino acids. Germline V gene lookup returns CDR1 ENHRY and CDR2 SYGVKD. The germline V and J ends were trimmed by 4 bases and 13 bases, with 8 bases remaining between them. CDR3 sequence reads: CAISAGIPLHF. CDR3 DNA: TGTGCCATCAGTGCAGGGATTCCCCTCCACTTT.

The gene calls are TRBV7-6 and TRBJ2-3; D might be TRBD2 (6 bases). The V gene's germline CDR1 is SGHVS and CDR2 FNYEAQ. V was pared by 2 bases and J by 6 bases, with 18 bases between. The CDR3 is 16 amino acids. This CDR3 is CASSLSRERGKDTQYF. The CDR3 nucleotides are TGTGCCAGCAGCTTAAGTCGGGAGCGAGGAAAGGATACGCAGTATTTT.

J is TRBJ2-3 and V is TRBV27; TRBD1 aligns across 11 bases. With 4 bases clipped from V and 4 bases from J, the junction kept 4 bases outside the gene matches. This CDR3 contains 15 residues. Germline loops: CDR1 MNHEY, CDR2 SMNVEV (reference sequence). CDR3: CASSSGTGGADTQYF. CDR3 DNA sequence: TGTGCCAGCAGTTCCGGGACAGGGGGGGCAGATACGCAGTATTTT.

V usage is TRBV27 and J usage is TRBJ2-7; 11 bases match TRBD1. This CDR3 has 13 amino acids. Germline V gives CDR1 MNHEY, CDR2 SMNVEV (reference sequence). After removal of 6 bases from V and 6 bases from J, the junction contained 4 bases not matched to a gene. CDR3 sequence: CASSRGTGGEQYF. The CDR3 nucleotides read TGTGCCAGCAGCCGGGGGACAGGGGGCGAGCAGTACTTC.

The chain carries TRBV4-3 and TRBJ2-1; 10 bases align to TRBD2. This CDR3 has 15 amino acids. Germline V gives CDR1 LGHNA, CDR2 YSLEER. With 3 bases clipped from V and 7 bases from J, the junction kept 6 bases outside the gene matches. The CDR3 here is CASSHQLAGGNEQFF. Written as DNA, the CDR3 is TGCGCCAGCAGCCACCAGTTAGCGGGAGGTAATGAGCAGTTCTTC.

This sequence joins TRBV29-1 and TRBJ2-7; 8 bases are a match to TRBD1. The CDR3 consists of 14 residues. Germline-derived CDR1 and CDR2 are SQVTM and ANQGSEA. Trimming took 0 bases from V and 5 from J; bases not matched to a gene: 6. CDR3 sequence reads: CSVEDLGQGDEQYF. CDR3 nucleotide sequence: TGCAGCGTTGAAGACCTAGGACAGGGTGACGAGCAGTACTTC.

The DNA of the CDR3 is TGTGCCAGCAGTTTAACCCTAGCGGCTAGCTTTGATGATACGCAGTATTTT. Translating it yields CASSLTLAASFDDTQYF. This chain joins TRBV27 and TRBJ2-3; 7 bases agree with TRBD2. The CDR3 sequence is 17 residues long. With 2 bases clipped from V and 6 bases from J, the junction kept 14 bases outside the gene matches. The germline V gene has CDR1 MNHEY and CDR2 SMNVEV (reference sequence).

V is TRBV4-3 and J is TRBJ2-7; 7 bases align to TRBD2. The CDR3 length is 17 residues. CDR1 and CDR2 from the germline V gene are LGHNA and YSLEER. V was clipped by 1 base and J by 6 bases; unmatched bases: 15. The CDR3 DNA sequence: TGCGCCAGCAGCCAAGTTAGCGTATTTGGCGGGAGCCCCGAGCAGTACTTC. Residues: CASSQVSVFGGSPEQYF.

The chain couples TRBV5-6 to TRBJ2-7; a weak D match, TRBD1 (6 bases). V lost 4 bases, J lost 0 bases, and 8 bases lay in between. The CDR3 runs 13 residues. The V gene's germline CDR1 is SGHDT and CDR2 YYEEEE. Here the CDR3 reads CASSVQGSYEQYF. Here the CDR3 DNA reads TGTGCCAGCAGCGTACAGGGCTCCTACGAGCAGTACTTC.

This rearrangement joins TRBV9 to TRBJ1-4; possible D gene TRBD1, 6 bases. CDR3 length: 14 residues. From germline, CDR1 is SGDLS and CDR2 YYNGEE. V gave up 3 bases and J gave up 6 bases, with 12 bases separating them. The DNA for the CDR3 is TGTGCCAGCAGCGCCGGGGGGCAAGATGAAAAACTGTTTTTT. Translated: CASSAGGQDEKLFF.

The chain recombines TRBV28 with TRBJ2-7; D is ambiguous. V was pared by 4 bases and J by 2 bases, with 18 bases between. Germline values: CDR1 MDHEN, CDR2 SYDVKM. The CDR3 runs to 16 residues. CDR3 coding DNA: TGTGCCAGCAGTTCCTTATATCGCCAGGCAGCCTACGAGCAGTACTTC. This codes for CASSSLYRQAAYEQYF.

This sequence joins TRBV7-6 and TRBJ1-2; 9 bases are shared with TRBD1. The CDR3 spans 14 residues. Germline CDR1 SGHVS, CDR2 FNYEAQ. J lost 6 bases, V lost 6 bases, and 8 bases had no gene match. DNA for the CDR3: TGTGCCAGCAGTCTCGGGACAGGGTTCCATGGCTACACCTTC. It yields the protein CASSLGTGFHGYTF.

This chain uses TRBV25-1 with TRBJ2-7; weak D call: TRBD1 (5 bases). The CDR3 runs to 13 residues. Trimming pared 5 bases from V and 1 base from J, leaving 9 bases between. Germline V gene sequence: CDR1 MGHDK, CDR2 SYGVNS. The CDR3 DNA reads as TGTGCCAGCAGTTCAGGGCGATCCTACGAGCAGTACTTC. Its translation is CASSSGRSYEQYF.

CDR3 sequence (DNA): TGCGCCAGCGGGAGGGCCTCCTACGAGCAGTACTTC. It codes for CASGRASYEQYF. The chain employs TRBV5-1 and TRBJ2-7; 7 bases are shared with TRBD2. The CDR3 loop spans 12 amino acids. Germline V gene sequence: CDR1 SGHRS, CDR2 YFSETQ. The ends lost 7 bases at V and 0 bases at J; junction bases unmatched: 1.

The rearrangement links TRBV29-1 to TRBJ2-1, with 8 bases that match TRBD2. Germline trimming cut 6 bases from V and 0 bases from J; bases unmatched to any gene: 7. CDR3 length: 15 amino acids. Germline values: CDR1 SQVTM, CDR2 ANQGSEA. The CDR3 spells CSVSTSGRSYNEQFF. The CDR3 nucleotides read TGCAGCGTCTCCACTAGCGGCCGCTCCTACAATGAGCAGTTCTTC.

The count of this clone is one. The chain uses TRBV9 and TRBJ2-1; D ambiguous. There are 13 residues in the CDR3. Looked up from germline, CDR1 is SGDLS and CDR2 is YYNGEE. V was pared by 4 bases and J by 8 bases, with 13 bases between. CDR3 nucleotide sequence: TGTGCCAGCAGCCCCCTCCGAGGATATGAGCAGTTCTTC. Protein product: CASSPLRGYEQFF. Variable domain in full (rest from reference TRBV9 and TRBJ2-1): DSGVTQTPKHLITATGQRVTLRCSPRSGDLSVYWYQQSLDQGLQFLIQYYNGEERAKGNILERFSAQQFPDLHSELNLSSLELGDSALYFCASSPLRGYEQFFGPGTRLTVL.

The chain recombines TRBV28 with TRBJ2-6, with D perhaps TRBD1 (6 bases). This CDR3 is 17 amino acids long. Deletions cut 4 bases from V and 4 bases from J, with 17 bases between. CDR1 and CDR2 (germline): MDHEN, SYDVKM. The CDR3 spells CASSSLTGLLGANVLTF. Written as DNA, the CDR3 is TGTGCCAGCAGTTCCTTGACAGGCCTCCTCGGGGCCAACGTCCTGACTTTC.

V usage is TRBV9 and J usage is TRBJ2-7, with D perhaps matching TRBD1 (6 bases). V lost 4 bases, J lost 5 bases, and 19 bases lay in between. In germline, CDR1 is SGDLS, CDR2 YYNGEE. The CDR3 contains 15 residues. The CDR3 coding sequence is TGTGCCAGCAGCCCGTTCGGTGCAGGGGCCCACGAGCAGTACTTC. Protein: CASSPFGAGAHEQYF.

This rearrangement joins TRBV19 to TRBJ1-1; no clear D gene. V was trimmed by 2 bases and J by 1 base, leaving 8 bases between them. This CDR3 is built from 14 residues. Germline CDR1 LNHDA, CDR2 SQIVND (reference sequence). The CDR3 DNA sequence: TGTGCCAGTAGTATATTCGGAGCGAACACTGAAGCTTTCTTT. This encodes CASSIFGANTEAFF.

The chain employs TRBV27 and TRBJ2-1, with 9 bases aligning to TRBD1. V shed 2 bases and J 4 bases; nucleotides not matched to a gene: 9. The CDR3 is 17 residues long. CDR1 MNHEY and CDR2 SMNVEV come from the germline V gene (reference sequence). The CDR3 loop reads CASSLVPGQGFYNEQFF. DNA of the CDR3: TGTGCCAGCAGTTTAGTTCCGGGACAGGGCTTTTACAATGAGCAGTTCTTC.

The CDR3 sequence: CASSPWTGSYEQYF. The CDR3, as DNA: TGCGCCAGCAGCCCCTGGACAGGTTCCTACGAGCAGTACTTC. The J gene is TRBJ2-7, the V gene TRBV4-3; 7 bases fit TRBD1. This CDR3 has 14 amino acids. Germline lookup yields CDR1 LGHNA and CDR2 YSLEER. With V trimmed by 4 bases and J by 1 base, 4 bases remained unmatched.